This T cell receptor (beta chain) was obtained from a study of cytomegalovirus exposure and HLA in healthy donors. Study observations and caveats: Apart from CMV serostatus, no immune exposure information was available. For most subjects, TCR beta sequences were reported to predict HLA-A and HLA-B alleles with accuracy.

The CDR3 loop spans 14 amino acids. V was clipped by 6 bases and J by 2 bases; unmatched bases: 5. Germline CDR1 and CDR2: ENHRY and SYGVKD. Comment on this clone: Its antigen remains unidentified.

Researchers ran the PCR with 60 Vbeta and 13 Jbeta primers. TCRdb's table, derived via immunoSEQ multiplex PCR, lists solely in-frame clones and lacks some. The table records 85,000 to 110,000 clones, around 82% of them present only once. The sequenced sample consisted of PBMCs. The source is a woman younger than 30 in good health and CMV-seropositive. The chain recombines TRBV10-3 with TRBJ2-7; TRBD2 matches 9 bases. The CDR3 loop reads CAISGAGGPYEQYF. CDR3 nucleotides: TGTGCCATCAGCGGGGCGGGAGGGCCCTACGAGCAGTACTTC.